This TCR beta chain emerged from a study of Ad26.COV2.S vaccination and SARS-CoV-2 variants. Study outcomes and limitations: Post-vaccination breadth of spike-specific CD8+ and CD4+ T cell responses was reportedly substantial.

The ends were cut back, 2 bases at V and 5 bases at J, with 9 bases in the middle. CDR1 is LNHNV and CDR2 is YYDKDF in the germline V gene (reference sequence). The CDR3 spans 13 residues. In regard to this clone: Its target is not known.

Treatment indicated: roughly 19 received Ad26.COV2.S at low or high dose, single or two shots; about 5 received placebo; per-sample allocation not given. On day 63 after the first injection, vaccine and placebo recipients gave samples. Using immunoSEQ multiplex PCR, the repertoire was profiled, and TCRdb retains in-frame clones only, with some absent. The repertoire holds hundreds of thousands of clones, with roughly 90% as singletons. This chain uses TRBV15 with TRBJ2-5, with unresolved D. Sequencing was performed on peripheral blood, taken in a trial of Ad26.COV2.S vaccine versus placebo. The clonotype was recovered from a person between 18 and 65 years old who received the Ad26.COV2.S COVID-19 vaccine or a placebo. The CDR3 loop is CATSRLVRETQYF. In DNA, the CDR3 is TGTGCCACCAGCAGACTAGTCAGGGAGACCCAGTACTTC.